Listed below are T cell receptor beta chains from one sample, sequenced in a study of cytomegalovirus exposure and HLA in healthy donors. Sequencing used immunoSEQ multiplex PCR; TCRdb keeps in-frame clones, though not all of them. The sample includes around 200,000 clones, over 60% of them seen just once. Sequences were obtained from PBMCs. These receptors came from a male donor in good health and CMV-seronegative. Both conserved end residues are part of each CDR3. D genes are given only for firm matches. For some rows the clone size is stated as once, few or many, or as a class when expanded; others skip it.

J gene,D gene,V gene,clone size,CDR3 DNA,CDR3 protein
TRBJ1-3,-,TRBV10-3,-,TGTGCCGTCCGGGACTCGAGCTCTGGAAACACCATATATTTT,CAVRDSSSGNTIYF
TRBJ2-6,-,TRBV7-8,-,TGTGCCAGCAGCTACCTAGGGAGCTCTGGGGCCAACGTCCTGACTTTC,CASSYLGSSGANVLTF
TRBJ2-7,-,TRBV15,-,TGTGCCACCAGCAGAGATCTGGAGAGCTCCTACGAGCAGTACTTC,CATSRDLESSYEQYF
TRBJ2-2,-,TRBV5-1,few,TGCGCCAGCAGCTTGTCCCCAGGGGTCACCGGGGAGCTGTTTTTT,CASSLSPGVTGELFF
TRBJ1-2,TRBD1,TRBV30,few,TGTGCCTGGAGCGACAGGGTGTCCGGTGGCTACACCTTC,CAWSDRVSGGYTF
TRBJ2-5,TRBD1,TRBV7-9,-,TGTGCCAGCACCAAGACAGGGGACCAAGAGACCCAGTACTTC,CASTKTGDQETQYF
TRBJ1-1,TRBD1,TRBV10-2,once,TGCGCCAGCAGCGGGGACAGGGGGCCCCAAGCTTTCTTT,CASSGDRGPQAFF
TRBJ2-3,TRBD1,TRBV7-8,-,TGTGCCAGCAGCTTAGAGGGGGCCAGGGGGCAGACAGATACGCAGTATTTT,CASSLEGARGQTDTQYF
TRBJ1-1,-,TRBV2,-,TGTGCCAGCAGGGAGACAGTGAACACTGAAGCTTTCTTT,CASRETVNTEAFF
TRBJ1-2,-,TRBV2,-,TGTGCCAGCAGTTTTTCAGACTATGGCTACACCTTC,CASSFSDYGYTF
TRBJ2-3,TRBD2,TRBV7-8,once,TGTGCCACCGGTAGCGGGGGTTCCACAGATACGCAGTATTTT,CATGSGGSTDTQYF
TRBJ1-6,-,TRBV7-9,-,TGTGCCAGCAGCTTAGAACAGCCTACTGGAAATTCACCCCTCCACTTT,CASSLEQPTGNSPLHF
TRBJ1-2,-,TRBV2,-,TGTGCCAGCATGGGAGGGGCGGAAGGCTACACCTTC,CASMGGAEGYTF
TRBJ1-1,-,TRBV5-4,-,TGTGCCAGCAGCGGGAAGGGACAGAACACTGAAGCTTTCTTT,CASSGKGQNTEAFF
TRBJ1-5,TRBD1,TRBV27,-,TGTGCCAGCAGTTCCAACCGGGACAGCTCAAATCAGCCCCAGCATTTT,CASSSNRDSSNQPQHF
TRBJ2-7,-,TRBV13,once,TGTGCCAGCAGCCTCTCTGGTATAGCTTACGAGCAGTACTTC,CASSLSGIAYEQYF
TRBJ2-3,TRBD2,TRBV6-5,-,TGTGCCAGCAGTTACCGACTAGCATTGGCAGATACGCAGTATTTT,CASSYRLALADTQYF
TRBJ1-1,-,TRBV7-9,-,TGTGCCAGCAGCCCCCGGGGGGATATCACTGAAGCTTTCTTT,CASSPRGDITEAFF
TRBJ2-7,TRBD1,TRBV5-1,-,TGCGCCAGCAGCTTGGGTCAGGGGGCTTACGACGAGCAGTACTTC,CASSLGQGAYDEQYF
TRBJ2-6,-,TRBV19,few,TGTGCCAGTAGTGGGGCAGGGGGGTCTGGGGCCAACGTCCTGACTTTC,CASSGAGGSGANVLTF
TRBJ2-7,TRBD2,TRBV7-2,once,TGTGCCAGCAGCTTAGCGGGGACTAGCGGGGTATCCTACGAGCAGTACTTC,CASSLAGTSGVSYEQYF
TRBJ2-7,-,TRBV4-3,-,TGCGCCAGCAGCCAAGATCGCGGCAACGAGCAGTACTTC,CASSQDRGNEQYF
TRBJ1-2,TRBD1,TRBV7-9,-,TGTGCCAGCAGCTTCGCGGACAGGGGAGTAGGCTACACCTTC,CASSFADRGVGYTF
TRBJ1-1,TRBD1,TRBV5-1,-,TGCGCCAGCAGCCCAATGACAGGGGCGAACACTGAAGCTTTCTTT,CASSPMTGANTEAFF
TRBJ1-1,-,TRBV18,-,TGTGCCAGCTCACCACAGCAGGGCAACACTGAAGCTTTCTTT,CASSPQQGNTEAFF
TRBJ1-4,-,TRBV29-1,-,TGCAGCGGATGGGCGCGGGGGGAAAAACTGTTTTTT,CSGWARGEKLFF
TRBJ1-2,-,TRBV29-1,-,TGCAGCGATGGACAGTTCGTCGATGGCTACACCTTC,CSDGQFVDGYTF
TRBJ1-1,-,TRBV19,-,TGTGCCAGTAGTGCTGGGGAGGTGGGCACTGAAGCTTTCTTT,CASSAGEVGTEAFF
TRBJ2-7,-,TRBV25-1,-,TGTGCCAGCAGTGAATCGGGTGAAAACCCGACTTCCACCTACGAGCAGTACTTC,CASSESGENPTSTYEQYF
TRBJ2-2,-,TRBV6-5,-,TGTGCCAGCAGTTACGGAGGGAGGATCGGGGAGCTGTTTTTT,CASSYGGRIGELFF
TRBJ1-1,-,TRBV5-5,-,TGTGCCAGCAGCTTGGCAGGGGCCTCCACTGAAGCTTTCTTT,CASSLAGASTEAFF
TRBJ2-1,TRBD2,TRBV10-3,-,TGTGCCATGGCCGGGACTAGCGGGTTTATTTCCTACAATGAGCAGTTCTTC,CAMAGTSGFISYNEQFF
TRBJ1-4,-,TRBV5-1,-,TGCGCCAGCAGCTTGGGGAGGCCCAATAATGAAAAACTGTTTTTT,CASSLGRPNNEKLFF
TRBJ1-1,TRBD1,TRBV4-2,-,TGTGCCAGCAGCCAAGTTGACAGGGGGGTGAACACTGAAGCTTTCTTT,CASSQVDRGVNTEAFF
TRBJ1-4,-,TRBV25-1,-,TGTGCCAGCAGTGATTACAGGAGAACTAATGAAAAACTGTTTTTT,CASSDYRRTNEKLFF
TRBJ2-3,TRBD2,TRBV4-3,few,TGCGCCAGCAGCCAAGTTGCTAGCGGGGGGGAGGATACGCAGTATTTT,CASSQVASGGEDTQYF